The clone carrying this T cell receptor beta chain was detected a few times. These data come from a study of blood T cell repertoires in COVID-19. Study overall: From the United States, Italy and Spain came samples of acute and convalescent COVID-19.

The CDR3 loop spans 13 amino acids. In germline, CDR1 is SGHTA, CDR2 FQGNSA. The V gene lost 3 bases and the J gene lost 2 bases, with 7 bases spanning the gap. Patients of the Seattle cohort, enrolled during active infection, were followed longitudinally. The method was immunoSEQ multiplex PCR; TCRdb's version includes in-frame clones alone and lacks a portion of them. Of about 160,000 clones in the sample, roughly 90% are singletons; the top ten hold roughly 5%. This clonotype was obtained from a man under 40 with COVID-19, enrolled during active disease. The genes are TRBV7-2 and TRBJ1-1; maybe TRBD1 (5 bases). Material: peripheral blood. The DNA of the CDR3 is TGTGCCAGCAGCTTCGACAGTAACACTGAAGCTTTCTTT. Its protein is CASSFDSNTEAFF.